The 23 T cell receptor beta chains listed next were all sequenced from one sample in a study of blood T cell repertoires in COVID-19. TCRdb's copy holds only in-frame clones and misses some; the assay was immunoSEQ multiplex PCR. The repertoire holds approximately 92,000 clones, with about 80% as singletons. The sequencing sample was made of peripheral blood. The receptors were sampled from a man in his 60s with acute or convalescent COVID-19.

This clone turned up a few times. The J gene is TRBJ2-3, the V gene TRBV9; 13 bases line up with TRBD2. CDR1 and CDR2 (germline): SGDLS, YYNGEE. Trimming took 0 bases from V and 2 from J; bases not matched to a gene: 9. CDR3 length: 19 residues. The CDR3 region has the DNA TGTGCCAGCAGCGTAGGGACTAGCGGGAGCCGTTTAATCACAGATACGCAGTATTTT. Protein: CASSVGTSGSRLITDTQYF.

The V and J genes are TRBV10-2 and TRBJ1-3; D not resolved. Trimming took 0 bases from V and 2 from J, leaving 8 bases between them. The germline V gene has CDR1 WSHSY and CDR2 SAAADI. This CDR3 spans 15 amino acids. CDR3 sequence: CASSESSTPGNTIYF. The CDR3 nucleotides read TGCGCCAGCAGTGAGTCGTCGACTCCTGGAAACACCATATATTTT.

By proportion, this clone is medium-sized. The V and J genes are TRBV6-2 or TRBV6-3 and TRBJ2-7, with D unclear. The germline gives CDR1 MNHEY, CDR2 SVGEGT. V lost 5 bases and J lost 2, with 10 bases in between. The CDR3 contains 13 residues. In DNA, the CDR3 is TGTGCCAGCAGTCTCACAGCCACCTACGAGCAGTACGTC. Its protein is CASSLTATYEQYV.

The chain uses TRBV2 and TRBJ2-7; maybe TRBD2 (6 bases). The CDR3 runs 14 residues. Germline V gene sequence: CDR1 SNHLY, CDR2 FYNNEI. Trimming stripped 2 bases from V and 3 bases from J, with 11 bases between. Here the CDR3 reads CASSERGTNYEQYF. CDR3 sequence (DNA): TGTGCCAGCAGTGAACGGGGGACCAACTACGAGCAGTACTTC.

The V gene is TRBV24-1, the J gene TRBJ2-1, with D possibly being TRBD1 (6 bases). V shed 2 bases and J shed 1 base, with 20 bases lying between them. This CDR3 region has 19 residues. Per germline, CDR1 KGHDR and CDR2 SFDVKD. The CDR3, as DNA: TGTGCCACCAGTGATTCGGCAGGGGCTTCTACAATTTCCTACAATGAGCAGTTCTTC. This sequence encodes CATSDSAGASTISYNEQFF.

The chain has TRBV6-5 and TRBJ1-2, with D perhaps TRBD1 (5 bases). The CDR3 runs 15 residues. Germline V lookup: CDR1 MNHEY, CDR2 SVGAGI. With 4 bases removed from V and 6 bases from J, the gap between germline ends came to 18 bases. The CDR3 spells CASSSLSWGEDGYTF. The CDR3 bases are TGTGCCAGCAGTTCCCTATCCTGGGGGGAGGATGGCTACACCTTC.

The chain recombines TRBV7-2 with TRBJ2-1; a weak D match, TRBD1 (8 bases). This CDR3 contains 15 residues. The V and J ends lost 5 bases and 2 bases respectively, with 13 bases between them. Germline V gives CDR1 SGHTA, CDR2 FQGNSA. CDR3 DNA: TGTGCCAGCAGCACACAGGGGGGGACCTACAATGAGCAGTTCTTC. Residues: CASSTQGGTYNEQFF.

The rearrangement uses TRBV7-2 and TRBJ2-7, with D tentatively TRBD1 (6 bases). This CDR3 contains 15 residues. With 2 bases removed from V and 9 bases from J, the gap between germline ends came to 20 bases. Germline CDR1 and CDR2: SGHTA and FQGNSA. The CDR3 sequence: CASSLFYRDTRAQYF. The CDR3 nucleotides are TGTGCCAGCAGCTTATTTTACCGGGACACCAGAGCGCAGTACTTC. Combining the CDR3 with reference TRBV7-2 and TRBJ2-7 gives the whole variable domain GAGVSQSPSNKVTEKGKDVELRCDPISGHTALYWYRQSLGQGLEFLIYFQGNSAPDKSGLPSDRFSAERTGGSVSTLTIQRTQQEDSAVYLCASSLFYRDTRAQYFGPGTRLTVT.

V and J are TRBV19 and TRBJ1-5; no firm D call. Germline CDR1 LNHDA, CDR2 SQIVND (reference sequence). Deletions cut 6 bases from V and 0 bases from J, with 6 bases between. The CDR3 consists of 13 residues. As DNA, the CDR3 is TGTGCCAGTAGACAGTATAGCAATCAGCCCCAGCATTTT. Its protein product is CASRQYSNQPQHF.

The chain links TRBV9 to TRBJ2-3, with TRBD2 matching over 7 bases. The V segment lost 0 bases and the J segment 5 bases; nucleotides outside the gene matches: 6. The CDR3 contains 15 residues. Per germline, CDR1 SGDLS and CDR2 YYNGEE. The CDR3 DNA reads as TGTGCCAGCAGCGTAGCCCTAGCGGTAGGAGATACGCAGTATTTT. It specifies CASSVALAVGDTQYF.

The chain has TRBV10-3 and TRBJ2-2; 8 positions match TRBD2. The trim removed 5 bases at V and 1 base at J, leaving 9 bases unmatched. CDR1 is ENHRY, CDR2 SYGVKD, per germline. This CDR3 comprises 17 residues. As DNA, the CDR3 is TGTGCCATCAGTTCAACTAGCCTAGCGGGGAACACCGGGGAGCTGTTTTTT. Its translation: CAISSTSLAGNTGELFF.

This sequence joins TRBV5-1 and TRBJ1-1, with D uncertain. The germline V and J ends were trimmed by 3 bases and 1 base, with 10 bases remaining between them. This CDR3 region has 14 residues. Germline lookup yields CDR1 SGHRS and CDR2 YFSETQ. The DNA of the CDR3 is TGCGCCAGCAGCTCACGGCCAGGGAACACTGAAGCTTTCTTT. The encoded protein is CASSSRPGNTEAFF.

The V and J genes are TRBV10-1 and TRBJ2-2; a possible D gene is TRBD2 (6 bases). Germline CDR1 and CDR2: WNHNN and SYGVQD (reference sequence). This CDR3 is 14 amino acids long. V lost 8 bases to trimming and J lost 0 bases, with 10 bases between them. For the CDR3, the DNA is TGCGCCAGCGGCCGGGAGACGAACACCGGGGAGCTGTTTTTT. This sequence encodes CASGRETNTGELFF.

This clone turned up a few times. The chain combines TRBV4-3 with TRBJ2-6; tentatively, D is TRBD1 (6 bases). V lost 2 bases and J 0 bases, leaving 8 bases between the germline ends. Germline loops: CDR1 LGHNA, CDR2 YSLEER. This CDR3 is built from 16 residues. Here the CDR3 DNA reads TGCGCCAGCAGCCAAACAGGGAGCTCTGGGGCCAACGTCCTGACTTTC. The encoded protein is CASSQTGSSGANVLTF.

This chain links TRBV10-1 with TRBJ2-2, with TRBD2 matching over 11 bases. The length of the CDR3 is 15 residues. The germline V gene has CDR1 WNHNN and CDR2 SYGVQD (reference sequence). The J segment lost 5 bases and the V segment lost 6 bases, leaving 5 bases of the junction unmatched. The CDR3 loop is CASSSSGRNTGELFF. CDR3 sequence (DNA): TGCGCCAGCAGCTCTAGCGGGAGGAATACCGGGGAGCTGTTTTTT.

The V gene is TRBV5-1, the J gene TRBJ2-2, with 7 bases fitting TRBD1. Germline V CDR1 and CDR2: SGHRS, YFSETQ. Trimming cost V 7 bases and J 2 bases; bases outside gene matches: 11. CDR3 length: 16 residues. The CDR3, as DNA: TGCGCCAGCGCTGGACCGGGACAGATAAACACCGGGGAGCTGTTTTTT. This sequence encodes CASAGPGQINTGELFF. Together with reference TRBV5-1 and TRBJ2-2, the CDR3 gives the full variable domain: KAGVTQTPRYLIKTRGQQVTLSCSPISGHRSVSWYQQTPGQGLQFLFEYFSETQRNKGNFPGRFSGRQFSNSRSEMNVSTLELGDSALYLCASAGPGQINTGELFFGEGSRLTVL.

V is TRBV19 and J is TRBJ1-2, with TRBD1 as a possible D gene (5 bases). V gave up 4 bases and J gave up 3 bases, with 12 bases separating them. The CDR3 consists of 14 residues. The V gene's germline CDR1 is LNHDA and CDR2 SQIVND (reference sequence). In DNA, the CDR3 is TGTGCCAGTAGTACCGATGGGACTTACTATGGCTACACCTTC. This sequence encodes CASSTDGTYYGYTF.

This chain uses TRBV7-2 with TRBJ2-3, with 7 bases lining up with TRBD2. The CDR3 has 14 amino acids. The V segment lost 5 bases and the J segment 2 bases; nucleotides outside the gene matches: 4. The germline V gene has CDR1 SGHTA and CDR2 FQGNSA. CDR3 sequence: CASSASGATDTQYF. The CDR3 bases are TGTGCCAGCAGCGCAAGCGGGGCCACAGATACGCAGTATTTT. The complete variable domain, with remaining parts taken from reference TRBV7-2 and TRBJ2-3, reads GAGVSQSPSNKVTEKGKDVELRCDPISGHTALYWYRQSLGQGLEFLIYFQGNSAPDKSGLPSDRFSAERTGGSVSTLTIQRTQQEDSAVYLCASSASGATDTQYFGPGTRLTVL.

V and J are TRBV5-6 and TRBJ2-5; tentative D call: TRBD1 (6 bases). The CDR3 loop spans 15 amino acids. CDR1 is SGHDT and CDR2 is YYEEEE in the germline V gene. V lost 1 base to trimming and J lost 1 base, with 11 bases between them. The CDR3 DNA reads as TGTGCCAGCAGCTTGTTTACAGGGAGCCAAGAGACCCAGTACTTC. This translates into CASSLFTGSQETQYF.

V gene TRBV7-9 combines with J gene TRBJ2-3; possible D gene TRBD2, 6 bases. CDR1 is SEHNR, CDR2 FQNEAQ, per germline (reference sequence). Trimming stripped 0 bases from V and 4 bases from J, with 17 bases between. The CDR3 totals 17 residues. This chain's CDR3 is CASSLARWWEASDTQYF. The CDR3 DNA reads as TGTGCCAGCAGCTTAGCCCGCTGGTGGGAGGCATCAGATACGCAGTATTTT.

V is TRBV9 and J is TRBJ1-1, with D unresolved. Germline V CDR1 and CDR2: SGDLS, YYNGEE. The CDR3 has 11 amino acids. V was pared by 3 bases and J by 8 bases, with 8 bases between. The CDR3 region has the DNA TGTGCCAGCAGCGGAGGGTTGGAAGCTTTCTTT. Protein sequence: CASSGGLEAFF.

This chain uses TRBV19 with TRBJ2-3; 7 bases are shared with TRBD2. In germline, CDR1 is LNHDA, CDR2 SQIVND (reference sequence). This CDR3 region has 15 residues. The junction had 10 bases not matched to a gene; V was cut back by 4 bases and J by 6 bases. This CDR3 is CASSTLGGVADTQYF. CDR3 sequence (DNA): TGTGCCAGTAGTACCCTGGGGGGGGTGGCGGATACGCAGTATTTT.

This chain connects TRBV6-5 to TRBJ1-1; 8 bases align to TRBD1. CDR3 length: 15 amino acids. Unmatched junction bases numbered 7, after V lost 6 bases and J lost 1 base. Germline V gene lookup returns CDR1 MNHEY and CDR2 SVGAGI. The CDR3 spells CASSVPQGENTEAFF. DNA for the CDR3: TGTGCCAGCAGCGTACCACAGGGGGAGAACACTGAAGCTTTCTTT.